What follows describes a single T cell receptor beta chain. This may be a read error, as it is one base from a much larger clone. Building of the TCR beta libraries involved iRepertoire HTBI primers and Arm-PCR of CDR3 regions. One entry per CDR3 protein results from TCRdb running MiXCR on the multiplex PCR reads. This sample has 450,000 to 650,000 distinct CDR3 sequences, with roughly 16% found just once. These data belong to a study of regulatory T cells in long-lasting Graves disease. Turning to the study itself: Newly diagnosed Graves' patients took antithyroid drugs under 3 months.

The CDR3 sequence is 13 residues long. Germline V CDR1 and CDR2: MDHEN, SYDVKM. Stated time point: newly diagnosed GD, antithyroid drugs for less than 3 months. The TCR library was prepared using RNA isolated from PBMCs. Patients met American Thyroid Association criteria for Graves' disease. The sample was also linked to a second study, of T cells in Graves' hyperthyroidism and ophthalmopathy. From that second work: Blood also held most thyroid clonotypes expanded beyond 0.001.

This rearrangement joins TRBV28 to TRBJ2-1; weak D call: TRBD2 (6 bases). This TCR derives from a woman aged 35 to 60 with Graves disease. The source was peripheral blood mononuclear cells (PBMCs), collected at new diagnosis, from a patient treated with antithyroid drugs. CDR3 in DNA: TGTGCCAGCAGTTTGTTCCGGGGGAGTGAGCAGCTCTTC. Amino acids: CASSLFRGSEQLF.